The clone carrying this T cell receptor (beta chain) showed up just a few times. A much larger clone differs from this one at a single base, so this may be a read error. A second PCR, run for about 7 to 11 cycles, used a sample-barcoded 5' primer plus a J-beta primer mix. TCRdb re-called the 5' RACE reads through MiXCR, storing one row per CDR3 protein. The sample comprises about 1,800,000 distinct CDR3 sequences, 28% of which are singletons, and roughly 8.2% rests with the top ten. This sample is drawn from a study of blood T cells in healthy people across ages. Sequencing input: blood. The receptor was derived from a young woman in good health.

DNA of the CDR3: TGCAGTGCTCGGGTCCCCCCGAAAAGAGGAGAGCAGTACTTC. Residues: CSARVPPKRGEQYF. J is TRBJ2-7 and V is TRBV20-1; D gene unclear. This CDR3 is built from 14 residues. Germline V gene data show CDR1 as DFQATT and CDR2 as SNEGSKA (reference sequence). V dropped 5 bases and J dropped 7 bases, with 21 bases sitting between them.